A selection of T cell receptor beta chains follows, all from one sample in a study of blood T cell repertoires in COVID-19. The assay was immunoSEQ multiplex PCR, and TCRdb's table has in-frame clones only and misses some. The data show 150,000 to 200,000 clones, with roughly four fifths seen just once and about 4.8% held by the top ten. Material for sequencing was peripheral blood. The receptor source for this set is a woman aged 30 to 39 with acute or convalescent COVID-19. The CDR3 runs from the conserved cysteine through the conserved F or W. D genes are given only for firm matches. Size values are once, few and many counts, or a class for expanded clones, and some rows have none.

v_gene	j_gene	d_gene	abundance	CDR3nt	CDR3aa
TRBV9	TRBJ2-1	TRBD2	-	TGTGCCAGCAGCGTAGAGGGACTAGCGGGCCACAATGAGCAGTTCTTC	CASSVEGLAGHNEQFF
TRBV5-1	TRBJ2-2	TRBD2	-	TGCGCCAGCAGCGCGGGACTAGCGGGGAACACCGGGGAGCTGTTTTTT	CASSAGLAGNTGELFF
TRBV7-8	TRBJ1-6	TRBD1	-	TGTGCCAGCAGCTCCCCCGGGACAGGGCGTTCACCCCTCCACTTT	CASSSPGTGRSPLHF
TRBV5-5	TRBJ2-7	TRBD2	-	TGTGCCAGCAGCCCCCGGGGACTAGCGGGAGCTGGCGAGCAGTACTTC	CASSPRGLAGAGEQYF
TRBV5-1	TRBJ2-7	-	-	TGCGCCAGCAGCTTGGCTGAGGAACCGCAGTACTTC	CASSLAEEPQYF
TRBV7-9	TRBJ1-3	TRBD1	-	TGTGCCAGCAGCTCGTCAGGGGGCTCTGGAAACACCATATATTTT	CASSSSGGSGNTIYF
TRBV28	TRBJ2-3	TRBD1	-	TGTGCCAGCAGTTTCGGACAGGGGGCAGATACGCAGTATTTT	CASSFGQGADTQYF
TRBV27	TRBJ2-5	TRBD2	many	TGTGCCAGCAGTTTAGAGCCTAGCGGGGATGAGACCCAGTACTTC	CASSLEPSGDETQYF
TRBV6-5	TRBJ1-6	TRBD1	-	TGTGCCAGCAGTCCCGGACAGGGGGCTTATTCACCCCTCCACTTT	CASSPGQGAYSPLHF
TRBV13	TRBJ2-5	-	-	TGTGCCAGCGGAACGGGACTGGCTGGGGAGACCCAGTACTTC	CASGTGLAGETQYF
TRBV7-9	TRBJ2-1	TRBD2	once	TGTGCCAGCAGCCCCCGACTAGCGGGGAGGAATGAGCAGTTCTTC	CASSPRLAGRNEQFF
TRBV5-4	TRBJ1-1	-	-	TGTGCCAGCGGGCCGGAACAGGTGAACACTGAAGCTTTCTTT	CASGPEQVNTEAFF
TRBV5-1	TRBJ1-1	-	-	TGCGCCAGCAGCTTGGCCGTAGGACAGAACACTGAAGCTTTCTTT	CASSLAVGQNTEAFF
TRBV12-5	TRBJ1-2	-	-	TGTGCTAGTGGCCAAGAGGGTAGTTATGGCTACACCTTC	CASGQEGSYGYTF
TRBV10-1	TRBJ2-3	TRBD2	-	TGCGCCAGCACTCCTGGACTAGCGGGGACAGGGGATACGCAGTATTTT	CASTPGLAGTGDTQYF
TRBV7-8	TRBJ1-1	TRBD1	-	TGTGCCAGCAGCATCGCAGGGGGGAGCACTGAAGCTTTCTTT	CASSIAGGSTEAFF
TRBV21-1	TRBJ1-1	-	-	TGTGCCAGCAGCATCTTTCGCGACAACACGAACACTGAAGCTTTCTTT	CASSIFRDNTNTEAFF
TRBV9	TRBJ2-7	TRBD1	-	TGTGCCAGCAGCGTACTAGCAGGGGGCGCCGAGCAGTACTTC	CASSVLAGGAEQYF
TRBV2	TRBJ1-1	-	-	TGTGCCAGCAGTGAAGCGACGTTGGGGAGGAACACTGAAGCTTTCTTT	CASSEATLGRNTEAFF
TRBV6-4	TRBJ1-4	TRBD1	-	TGTGCCAGCAGTGACCGACAGGGAAAAACTAATGAAAAACTGTTTTTT	CASSDRQGKTNEKLFF
TRBV15	TRBJ2-6	TRBD1	-	TGTGCCACCAGCAGGGGGAGGACAGGGGGAGGCGCTGGGGCCAACGTCCTGACTTTC	CATSRGRTGGGAGANVLTF
TRBV28	TRBJ2-7	-	-	TGTGCCAGCAGTGTGCGGGTGGACGAGCAGTACTTC	CASSVRVDEQYF
TRBV4-1	TRBJ1-6	-	-	TGCGCCAGCAGACAGATCGAGAGACAGTATAATTCACCCCTCCACTTT	CASRQIERQYNSPLHF
TRBV19	TRBJ1-1	TRBD1	-	TGTGCCAGTCGGGACAGGGGAAGGACTGAAGCTTTCTTT	CASRDRGRTEAFF
TRBV28	TRBJ2-1	TRBD2	-	TGTGCCAGCAGTTCGCCCCCTGACAGGGACAAACTCCGACTAGCGGGAGAAAGCTACAATGAGCAGTTCTTC	CASSSPPDRDKLRLAGESYNEQFF
TRBV19	TRBJ2-2	TRBD2	few	TGTGCCAGTAGTATACAAGCGGGAGAGGGGAACACCGGGGAGCTGTTTTTT	CASSIQAGEGNTGELFF
TRBV27	TRBJ1-6	-	-	TGTGCCAGCCGCAGGGTAAATTCACCCCTCCACTTT	CASRRVNSPLHF
TRBV5-1	TRBJ2-1	TRBD2	-	TGCGCCAGCAGCTCCGGGACTAGCGGATATTACTACAATGAGCAGTTCTTC	CASSSGTSGYYYNEQFF
TRBV5-4	TRBJ1-2	-	-	TGTGCCAGCAGCTTGGAGTCCGGGATCTATGGCTACACCTTC	CASSLESGIYGYTF
TRBV28	TRBJ2-1	TRBD1	-	TGTGCCAGCTCCGGGACAGGGGGCCGGGGTGAGCAGTTCTTC	CASSGTGGRGEQFF
TRBV5-4	TRBJ2-5	-	-	TGTGCCAGCAGCTCAACGGTCGGGCAAGAGACCCAGTACTTC	CASSSTVGQETQYF
TRBV10-2	TRBJ1-1	-	-	TGCGCCAGCAGTGGTAGAATGAACACTGAAGCTTTCTTT	CASSGRMNTEAFF
TRBV5-6	TRBJ2-3	TRBD2	-	TGTGCCAGCAGCTCATATAGCGGGAGGGCCGCGGCCACAGATACGCAGTATTTT	CASSSYSGRAAATDTQYF
TRBV28	TRBJ2-7	TRBD2	-	TGTGCCAGCAGGCTCACCGGGACTACCTTCTCCTACGAGCAGTACTTC	CASRLTGTTFSYEQYF
TRBV5-6	TRBJ2-1	TRBD1	-	TGTGCCAGCAGCTTGGCCGGGACAGGGGGCCTCGGGGAGCAGTTCTTC	CASSLAGTGGLGEQFF
TRBV12-2	TRBJ1-4	-	-	TGTGCAAGTCGCTTAGACTCCACCTGTAATGAAAAACTGTTTTTT	CASRLDSTCNEKLFF
TRBV18	TRBJ1-5	-	once	TGTGCCAGCTCACCTCGCGACTATAGCAATCAGCCCCAGCATTTT	CASSPRDYSNQPQHF
TRBV4-1	TRBJ1-4	-	few	TGCGCCAGCAGCCAAGAATGGCAGGGGCGGACTAATGAAAAACTGTTTTTT	CASSQEWQGRTNEKLFF
TRBV25-1	TRBJ1-1	-	-	TGTGCCAGCAGTGAATACCTAGGGGCGCCGGCTTTCTTT	CASSEYLGAPAFF
TRBV13	TRBJ2-7	TRBD2	-	TGTGCCAGCAGACCGGGACTAGCGGCGCTGGAGCAGTACTTC	CASRPGLAALEQYF
TRBV19	TRBJ1-5	-	-	TGTGCCAGTAGTATTGGGGCAATTCAGCCCCAGCATTTT	CASSIGAIQPQHF